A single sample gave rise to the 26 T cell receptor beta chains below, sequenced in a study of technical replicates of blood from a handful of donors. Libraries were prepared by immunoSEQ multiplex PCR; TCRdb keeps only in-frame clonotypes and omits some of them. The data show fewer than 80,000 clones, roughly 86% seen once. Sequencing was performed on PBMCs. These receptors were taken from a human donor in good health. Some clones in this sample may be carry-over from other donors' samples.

The chain's CDR3 is CATSRGRAGGSNEQFF. The CDR3 DNA follows: TGTGCCACCAGCAGAGGCCGAGCGGGGGGGTCCAATGAGCAGTTCTTC. The V and J genes are TRBV15 and TRBJ2-1; 10 bases fit TRBD2. The CDR3 loop spans 16 amino acids. In germline, CDR1 is LNHNV, CDR2 YYDKDF (reference sequence). The J segment lost 6 bases and the V segment lost 1 base, leaving 6 bases of the junction unmatched.

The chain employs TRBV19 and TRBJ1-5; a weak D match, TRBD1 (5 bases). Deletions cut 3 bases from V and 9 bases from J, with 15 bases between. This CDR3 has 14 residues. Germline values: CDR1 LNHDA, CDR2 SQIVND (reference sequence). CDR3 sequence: CASSMGDWTAPQHF. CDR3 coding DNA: TGTGCCAGTAGTATGGGGGACTGGACCGCGCCCCAGCATTTT.

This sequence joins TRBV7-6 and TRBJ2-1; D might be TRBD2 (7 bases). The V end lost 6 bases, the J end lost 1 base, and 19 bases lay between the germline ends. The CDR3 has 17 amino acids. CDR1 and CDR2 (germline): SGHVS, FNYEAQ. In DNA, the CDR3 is TGTGCCAGCAGTTTAACCACAAGCGGGACATCCTACAATGAGCAGTTCTTC. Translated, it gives CASSLTTSGTSYNEQFF.

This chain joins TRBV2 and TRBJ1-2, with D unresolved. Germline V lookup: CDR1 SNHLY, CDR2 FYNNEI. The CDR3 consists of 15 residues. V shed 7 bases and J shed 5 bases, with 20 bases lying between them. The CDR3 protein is CASTERLRLQYGYTF. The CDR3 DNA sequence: TGTGCCAGCACCGAGAGGTTAAGACTCCAATATGGCTACACCTTC.

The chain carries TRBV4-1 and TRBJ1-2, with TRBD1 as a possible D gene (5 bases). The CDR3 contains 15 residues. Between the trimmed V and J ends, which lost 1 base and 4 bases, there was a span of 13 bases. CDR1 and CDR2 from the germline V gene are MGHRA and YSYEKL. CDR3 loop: CASSQVQGSSYGYTF. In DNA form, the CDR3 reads TGCGCCAGCAGCCAAGTTCAGGGAAGTTCCTATGGCTACACCTTC.

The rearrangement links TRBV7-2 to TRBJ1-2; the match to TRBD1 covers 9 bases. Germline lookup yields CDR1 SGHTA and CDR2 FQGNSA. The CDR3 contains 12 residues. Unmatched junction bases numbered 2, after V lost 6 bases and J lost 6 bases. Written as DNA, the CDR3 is TGTGCCAGCAGACAGGGGGCAGATGGCTACACCTTC. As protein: CASRQGADGYTF.

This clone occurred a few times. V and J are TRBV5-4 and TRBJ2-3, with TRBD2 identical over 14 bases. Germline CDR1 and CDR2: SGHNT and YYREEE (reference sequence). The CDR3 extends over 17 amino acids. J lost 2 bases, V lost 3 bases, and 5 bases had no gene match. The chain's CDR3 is CASSSRTSGRLTDTQYF. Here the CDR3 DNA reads TGTGCCAGCAGCTCACGGACTAGCGGGAGGCTCACAGATACGCAGTATTTT. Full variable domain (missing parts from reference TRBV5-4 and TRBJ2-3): ETGVTQSPTHLIKTRGQQVTLRCSSQSGHNTVSWYQQALGQGPQFIFQYYREEENGRGNFPPRFSGLQFPNYSSELNVNALELDDSALYLCASSSRTSGRLTDTQYFGPGTRLTVL.

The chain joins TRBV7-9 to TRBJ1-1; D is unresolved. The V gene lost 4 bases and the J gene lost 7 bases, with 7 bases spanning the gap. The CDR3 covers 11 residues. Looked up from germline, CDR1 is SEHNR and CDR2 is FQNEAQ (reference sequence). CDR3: CASSSGGEAFF. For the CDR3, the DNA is TGTGCCAGCAGCTCGGGTGGTGAAGCTTTCTTT.

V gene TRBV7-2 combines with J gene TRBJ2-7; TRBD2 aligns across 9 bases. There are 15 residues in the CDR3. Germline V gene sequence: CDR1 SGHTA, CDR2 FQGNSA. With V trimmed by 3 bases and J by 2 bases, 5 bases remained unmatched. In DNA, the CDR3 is TGTGCCAGCAGCTTCCTAGCGGGACCGACCTACGAGCAGTACTTC. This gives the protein CASSFLAGPTYEQYF.

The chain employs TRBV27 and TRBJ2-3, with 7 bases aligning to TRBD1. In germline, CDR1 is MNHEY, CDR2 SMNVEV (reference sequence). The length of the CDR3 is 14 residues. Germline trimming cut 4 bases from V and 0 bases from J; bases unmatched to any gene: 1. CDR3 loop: CASSWGQSTDTQYF. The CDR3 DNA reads TGTGCCAGCAGTTGGGGACAGAGCACAGATACGCAGTATTTT.

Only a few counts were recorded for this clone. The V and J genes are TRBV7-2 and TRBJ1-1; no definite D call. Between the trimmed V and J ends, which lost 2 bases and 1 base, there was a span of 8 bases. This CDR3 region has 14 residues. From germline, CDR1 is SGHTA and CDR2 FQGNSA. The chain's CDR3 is CASSLNIRNTEAFF. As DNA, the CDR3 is TGTGCCAGCAGCTTAAATATCCGGAACACTGAAGCTTTCTTT. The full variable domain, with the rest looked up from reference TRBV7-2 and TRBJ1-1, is GAGVSQSPSNKVTEKGKDVELRCDPISGHTALYWYRQSLGQGLEFLIYFQGNSAPDKSGLPSDRFSAERTGGSVSTLTIQRTQQEDSAVYLCASSLNIRNTEAFFGQGTRLTVV.

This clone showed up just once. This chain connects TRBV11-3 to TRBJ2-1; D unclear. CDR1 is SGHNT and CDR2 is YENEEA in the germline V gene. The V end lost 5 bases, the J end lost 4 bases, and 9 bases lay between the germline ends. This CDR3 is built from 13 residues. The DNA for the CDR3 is TGTGCCAGCAGCCTGGCCTCTTACAATGAGCAGTTCTTC. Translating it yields CASSLASYNEQFF. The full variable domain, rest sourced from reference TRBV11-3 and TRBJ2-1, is EAGVVQSPRYKIIEKKQPVAFWCNPISGHNTLYWYLQNLGQGPELLIRYENEEAVDDSQLPKDRFSAERLKGVDSTLKIQPAELGDSAVYLCASSLASYNEQFFGPGTRLTVL.

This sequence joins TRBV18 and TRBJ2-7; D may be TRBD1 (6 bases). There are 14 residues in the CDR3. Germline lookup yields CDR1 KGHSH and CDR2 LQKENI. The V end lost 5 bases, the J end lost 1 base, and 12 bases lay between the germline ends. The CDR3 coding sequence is TGTGCCAGCTCATCGCCGGGACATTCCTACGAGCAGTACTTC. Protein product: CASSSPGHSYEQYF.

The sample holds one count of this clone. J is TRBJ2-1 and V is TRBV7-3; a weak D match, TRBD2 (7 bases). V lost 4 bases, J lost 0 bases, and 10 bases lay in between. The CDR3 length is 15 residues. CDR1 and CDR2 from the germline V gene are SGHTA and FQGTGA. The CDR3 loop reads CASSSGGPSYNEQFF. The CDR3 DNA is TGTGCCAGCAGCTCCGGGGGGCCCTCCTACAATGAGCAGTTCTTC.

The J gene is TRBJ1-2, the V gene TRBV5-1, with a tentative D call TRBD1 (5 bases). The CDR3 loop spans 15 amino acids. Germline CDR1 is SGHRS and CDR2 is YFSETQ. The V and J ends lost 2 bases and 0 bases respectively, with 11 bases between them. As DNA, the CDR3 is TGCGCCAGCAGCTTTTCCACAGGCTCTAACTATGGCTACACCTTC. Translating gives CASSFSTGSNYGYTF.

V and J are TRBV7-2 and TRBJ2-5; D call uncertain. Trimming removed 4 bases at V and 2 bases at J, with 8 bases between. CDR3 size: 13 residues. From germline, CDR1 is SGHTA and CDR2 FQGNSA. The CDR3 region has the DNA TGTGCCAGCAGCTCCCTGAGGCAAGAGACCCAGTACTTC. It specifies CASSSLRQETQYF.

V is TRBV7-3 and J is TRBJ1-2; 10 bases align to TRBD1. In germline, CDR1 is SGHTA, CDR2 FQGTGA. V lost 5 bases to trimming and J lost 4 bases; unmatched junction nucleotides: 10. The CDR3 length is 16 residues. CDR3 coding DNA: TGTGCCAGCAGCCCTAAGGGGGGACAGGGGTTCTATGGCTACACCTTC. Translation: CASSPKGGQGFYGYTF.

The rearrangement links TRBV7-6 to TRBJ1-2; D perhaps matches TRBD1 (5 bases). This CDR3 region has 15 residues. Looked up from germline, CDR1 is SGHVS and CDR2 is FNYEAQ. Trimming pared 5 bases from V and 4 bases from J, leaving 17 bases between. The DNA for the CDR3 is TGTGCCAGCAGCCCGGGGGGGACGTCGTTCTATGGCTACACCTTC. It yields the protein CASSPGGTSFYGYTF.

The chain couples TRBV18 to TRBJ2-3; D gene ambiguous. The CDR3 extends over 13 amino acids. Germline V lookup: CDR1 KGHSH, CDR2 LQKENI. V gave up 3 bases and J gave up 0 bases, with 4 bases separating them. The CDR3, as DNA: TGTGCCAGCTCACCCCCGAGCACAGATACGCAGTATTTT. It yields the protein CASSPPSTDTQYF.

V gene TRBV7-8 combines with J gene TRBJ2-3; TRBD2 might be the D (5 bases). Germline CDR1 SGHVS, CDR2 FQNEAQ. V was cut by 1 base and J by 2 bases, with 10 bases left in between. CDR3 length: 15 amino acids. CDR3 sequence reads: CASSLVSGLTDTQYF. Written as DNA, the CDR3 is TGTGCCAGCAGCTTAGTAAGCGGCCTCACAGATACGCAGTATTTT.

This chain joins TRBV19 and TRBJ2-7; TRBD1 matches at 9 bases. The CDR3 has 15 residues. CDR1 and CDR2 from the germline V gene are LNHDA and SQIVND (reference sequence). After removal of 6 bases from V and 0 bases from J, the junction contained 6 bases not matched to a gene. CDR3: CASRVDRGSSYEQYF. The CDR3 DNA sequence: TGTGCCAGTAGAGTCGACAGGGGGAGCTCCTACGAGCAGTACTTC.

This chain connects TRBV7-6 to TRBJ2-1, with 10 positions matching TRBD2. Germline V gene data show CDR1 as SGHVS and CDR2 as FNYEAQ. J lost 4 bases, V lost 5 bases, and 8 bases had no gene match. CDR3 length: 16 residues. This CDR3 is CASSRTSGASYNEQFF. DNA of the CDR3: TGTGCCAGCAGCCGTACTAGCGGGGCATCATACAATGAGCAGTTCTTC.

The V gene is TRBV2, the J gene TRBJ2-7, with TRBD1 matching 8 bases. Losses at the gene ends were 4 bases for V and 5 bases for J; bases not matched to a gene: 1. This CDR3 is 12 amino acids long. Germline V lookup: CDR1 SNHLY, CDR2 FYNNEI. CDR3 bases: TGTGCCAGCAGTGGGACAGGGCACGAGCAGTACTTC. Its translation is CASSGTGHEQYF.

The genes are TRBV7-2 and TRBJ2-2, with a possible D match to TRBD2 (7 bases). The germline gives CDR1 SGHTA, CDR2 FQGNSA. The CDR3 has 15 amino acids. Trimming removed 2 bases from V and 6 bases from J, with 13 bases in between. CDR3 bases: TGTGCCAGCAGCTTAACGGGGGGCGCCCCCGGGGAGCTGTTTTTT. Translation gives CASSLTGGAPGELFF.

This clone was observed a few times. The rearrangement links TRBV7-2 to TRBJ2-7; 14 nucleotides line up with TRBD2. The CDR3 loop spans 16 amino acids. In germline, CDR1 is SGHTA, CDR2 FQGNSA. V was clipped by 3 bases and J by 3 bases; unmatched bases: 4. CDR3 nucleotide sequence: TGTGCCAGCAGCTTTGCGGGGACTAGCGGGAGCTACGAGCAGTACTTC. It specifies CASSFAGTSGSYEQYF.

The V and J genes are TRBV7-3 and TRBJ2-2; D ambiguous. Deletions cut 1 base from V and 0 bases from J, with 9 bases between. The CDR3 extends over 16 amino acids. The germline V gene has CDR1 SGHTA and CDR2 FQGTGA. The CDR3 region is CASSLMRTSNTGELFF. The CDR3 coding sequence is TGTGCCAGCAGCTTAATGAGAACCTCGAACACCGGGGAGCTGTTTTTT.